This is a list of T cell receptor beta chains from one sample in a study of T cell repertoires in cytomegalovirus infection. TCRdb fed the reads into MiXCR, producing one record per CDR3 protein. The sample records 90,000 to 120,000 distinct CDR3 sequences, around a quarter being singletons. The sample consisted of CD8+ T cells from PBMCs. Receptors originate from a human donor in good health (CMV status not recorded). Some clones in this sample may be carry-over from other donors' samples. CDR3s include the opening cysteine and the closing phenylalanine or tryptophan. Each record gives: clone size, V gene, J gene, D gene, CDR3 protein, CDR3 DNA. A D gene is named only where the DNA matches it firmly. Size values are once, few and many counts, or a class for expanded clones, and some rows have none.

.	TRBV7-4	TRBJ2-5	.	CASSSGQETQYF	TGTGCCAGCAGCTCGGGTCAAGAGACCCAGTACTTC
.	TRBV7-9	TRBJ2-5	TRBD2	CASSLLGGRDQETQYF	TGTGCCAGCAGCCTTCTGGGCGGGAGAGACCAAGAGACCCAGTACTTC
.	TRBV19	TRBJ2-4	TRBD2	CASSMWLAGGPDKNIQYF	TGTGCCAGTAGTATGTGGCTAGCGGGGGGGCCGGACAAAAACATTCAGTACTTC
few	TRBV7-8	TRBJ2-7	TRBD2	CASSLATSGVYEQYF	TGTGCCAGCAGCTTAGCCACTAGCGGTGTTTACGAGCAGTACTTC
.	TRBV4-2	TRBJ2-7	TRBD1	CASSYERVGGDEQYF	TGTGCCAGCAGCTACGAAAGGGTAGGGGGCGACGAGCAGTACTTC
few	TRBV2	TRBJ2-1	TRBD2	CASSEVAVAGVGNEQFF	TGTGCCAGCAGTGAAGTCGCGGTAGCGGGGGTAGGGAATGAGCAGTTCTTC
.	TRBV29-1	TRBJ1-1	.	CSASQQLNTEAFF	TGCAGCGCCAGTCAACAGTTGAACACTGAAGCTTTCTTT
many	TRBV7-2	TRBJ2-3	.	CASARVGDTQYF	TGTGCCAGCGCCAGGGTCGGAGATACGCAGTATTTT
few	TRBV28	TRBJ1-1	TRBD1	CASSLRPGGWVTEAFF	TGTGCCAGCAGTTTACGTCCAGGGGGCTGGGTCACTGAAGCTTTCTTT
.	TRBV7-6	TRBJ2-7	.	CASSFMDSAYEQYF	TGTGCCAGCAGCTTTATGGACAGTGCTTACGAGCAGTACTTC
few	TRBV9	TRBJ1-1	.	CASSVQGPNTEAFF	TGTGCCAGCAGCGTACAGGGGCCAAATACTGAAGCTTTCTTT
.	TRBV5-6	TRBJ2-5	.	CASSHGRNQETQYF	TGTGCCAGCAGCCATGGACGGAACCAAGAGACCCAGTACTTC
few	TRBV2	TRBJ2-7	.	CASRSTEFRSYEQYF	TGTGCCAGCAGGTCAACAGAGTTTCGCTCCTACGAGCAGTACTTC
.	TRBV12-3/TRBV12-4	TRBJ1-4	.	CASSVLIGEKLFF	TGTGCCAGCAGCGTCCTTATCGGGGAAAAACTGTTTTTT
.	TRBV4-3	TRBJ2-7	.	CASSLRTETYEQYF	TGCGCCAGCAGCCTAAGGACAGAGACCTACGAGCAGTACTTC
few	TRBV12-3/TRBV12-4	TRBJ2-1	TRBD2	CASSGGADGNEQFF	TGTGCCAGCAGCGGGGGGGCCGACGGCAATGAGCAGTTCTTC
.	TRBV27	TRBJ1-6	.	CASSFGRGSSPLHF	TGTGCCAGCAGTTTCGGGAGGGGTAGCTCACCCCTCCACTTT
many	TRBV19	TRBJ1-1	.	CASSIGAATNTEAFF	TGTGCCAGTAGTATTGGAGCAGCAACGAACACTGAAGCTTTCTTT
.	TRBV6-1	TRBJ2-1	.	CASNTDISSYNEQFF	TGTGCCAGCAATACGGACATAAGCTCCTACAATGAGCAGTTCTTC
.	TRBV27	TRBJ1-4	.	CASSLGLGDEKLFF	TGTGCCAGCAGTTTGGGCCTAGGGGATGAAAAACTGTTTTTT
.	TRBV3-1	TRBJ2-7	.	CASSPEGRDYEQYF	TGTGCCAGCAGTCCAGAGGGAAGGGACTACGAGCAGTACTTC
.	TRBV27	TRBJ1-1	.	CASSFVREVNTEAFF	TGTGCCAGCAGTTTCGTGCGGGAGGTGAACACTGAAGCTTTCTTT
many	TRBV6-1	TRBJ1-3	.	CASSPRDTRNTIYF	TGTGCCAGCAGTCCCCGGGACACGAGAAACACCATATATTTT
.	TRBV4-2	TRBJ2-1	.	CASSPKKAEQFF	TGTGCCAGCAGCCCTAAGAAGGCTGAGCAGTTCTTC
.	TRBV28	TRBJ2-7	.	CASSLEANYEQYF	TGTGCCAGCAGTTTAGAAGCGAACTACGAGCAGTACTTC
.	TRBV25-1	TRBJ2-7	TRBD1	CASSRSGQGAYSEQYF	TGTGCCAGCAGTCGCTCCGGACAGGGGGCCTATAGCGAGCAGTACTTC
many	TRBV11-2	TRBJ1-1	.	CASKKGGADTEAFF	TGTGCCAGCAAAAAGGGGGGGGCGGACACTGAAGCTTTCTTT
many	TRBV15	TRBJ1-4	.	CATSSPATNEKLFF	TGTGCCACCAGCAGTCCTGCAACTAATGAAAAACTGTTTTTT
few	TRBV6-2/TRBV6-3	TRBJ2-1	.	CASSLGLTYNEQFF	TGTGCCAGCAGCCTAGGACTAACCTACAATGAGCAGTTCTTC
.	TRBV7-9	TRBJ2-7	TRBD1	CASSRGTGLYEQYF	TGTGCCAGCAGCCGGGGGACAGGGCTCTACGAGCAGTACTTC
.	TRBV28	TRBJ2-5	TRBD1	CASSFPQGAGETQYF	TGTGCCAGCAGTTTCCCCCAGGGGGCGGGAGAGACCCAGTACTTC
.	TRBV27	TRBJ2-3	.	CASSLVATDTQYF	TGTGCCAGCAGTTTAGTGGCCACAGATACGCAGTATTTT
many	TRBV7-8	TRBJ2-2	TRBD1	CASSRRTGLNTGELFF	TGTGCCAGCAGCCGTCGGACAGGCCTAAACACCGGGGAGCTGTTTTTT